This T cell receptor (beta chain) originates from a study of vaccination effects on CD4 cells after COVID-19. Produced via immunoSEQ multiplex PCR; TCRdb's table is partial and in-frame only. The data contain 30,000 or so clones, 72% of them singletons. This clone showed up just once. The target antigen is unknown. Study findings and constraints: Whether induced by infection or by vaccine, clones showed marked clonal contraction late after vaccination.

The junction had 6 bases not matched to a gene; V was cut back by 6 bases and J by 3 bases. There are 14 residues in the CDR3. The germline CDR1 and CDR2 sequences are MNHEY and SVGAGI. Within the ViraFEST assay, antigen-specific CD4+ T cells underwent expansion with viral peptide pools prior to sequencing. After roughly eleven days in culture, the CD4+ T cells were isolated. Two-dose BNT162b2 or mRNA-1273 vaccination was given to participants. Cultivation was performed at two million PBMC per well with around 9.3 IU/ml IL-2 and about 9.2 ug/ml peptides added. The V gene is TRBV6-5, the J gene TRBJ1-2; 8 bases fit TRBD1. The sample here was CD4+ T cells from PBMCs cultured with HCoV-229E spike peptides, taken after COVID-19 vaccination. The source of this sequence is a human donor who received a COVID-19 vaccine. DNA of the CDR3: TGTGCCAGCAGCACGACAGGGGCGGACTATGGCTACACCTTC. Translation: CASSTTGADYGYTF.